These 22 T cell receptor beta chains share one sample of origin, sequenced in a study of control samples from healthy donors and cancer patients. The method was immunoSEQ multiplex PCR; TCRdb's version includes in-frame clones alone and lacks a portion of them. This table holds over 100,000 clones, 75% to 95% found once. Sequencing was done on a sample of blood. These TCRs come from a man aged 35 to 55 in good health.

The rearrangement uses TRBV5-4 and TRBJ1-2; a possible D gene is TRBD1 (6 bases). V lost 0 bases to trimming and J lost 3 bases, with 15 bases between them. The CDR3 extends over 16 amino acids. The germline gives CDR1 SGHNT, CDR2 YYREEE (reference sequence). CDR3 loop: CASSLAGTGPDYGYTF. The DNA for the CDR3 is TGTGCCAGCAGCTTGGCGGGTACAGGGCCCGACTATGGCTACACCTTC.

This chain links TRBV7-3 with TRBJ2-3, with D perhaps TRBD2 (6 bases). Germline-derived CDR1 and CDR2 are SGHTA and FQGTGA. V gave up 5 bases and J gave up 2 bases, with 14 bases separating them. CDR3 length: 15 residues. In DNA form, the CDR3 reads TGTGCCAGCAGCGCGGGACTCTCCCCCACAGATACGCAGTATTTT. Amino acid sequence: CASSAGLSPTDTQYF.

The CDR3 sequence is CASSLNPQGGGANVLTF. Written as DNA, the CDR3 is TGTGCCAGCTCGCTTAATCCACAGGGTGGTGGGGCCAACGTCCTGACTTTC. The V and J genes are TRBV18 and TRBJ2-6; maybe TRBD1 (6 bases). The germline V gene encodes CDR1 KGHSH and CDR2 LQKENI. Trimming cost V 6 bases and J 3 bases, with 18 bases left between them. The length of the CDR3 is 17 residues.

Only one count was recorded for this clone. V is TRBV9 and J is TRBJ1-4; D is possibly TRBD1 (6 bases). CDR1 is SGDLS and CDR2 is YYNGEE in the germline V gene. The CDR3 spans 14 residues. V lost 4 bases, J lost 6 bases, and 13 bases lay in between. In DNA, the CDR3 is TGTGCCAGCAGCTCCCAGGGGTGGGATGAAAAACTGTTTTTT. This sequence encodes CASSSQGWDEKLFF.

Remarks on this clone: Compared with germline, one end of the junction differs, possibly owing to a read error. The gene calls are TRBV7-7 and TRBJ2-5, with 8 bases lining up with TRBD2. CDR1 and CDR2 (germline): SSHAT, FNYEAQ (reference sequence). The CDR3 has 15 residues. CDR3 loop: CASSLGLAGQETQYF. The DNA of the CDR3 is TGTGCTAGCAGCTTAGGGCTAGCGGGTCAAGAGACCCAGTACTTC. Full variable domain (missing parts from reference TRBV7-7 and TRBJ2-5): GAGVSQSPRYKVTKRGQDVTLRCDPISSHATLYWYQQALGQGPEFLTYFNYEAQPDKSGLPSDRFSAERPEGSISTLTIQRTEQRDSAMYRCASSLGLAGQETQYFGPGTRLLVL.

The chain combines TRBV7-6 with TRBJ2-3; the match to TRBD2 covers 8 bases. Germline values: CDR1 SGHVS, CDR2 FNYEAQ. J gave up 2 bases and V 2 bases, and 9 bases lay outside the gene matches. The CDR3 totals 17 residues. The CDR3 DNA follows: TGTGCCAGCAGCTTACGGACTAGCTCGCAAACCACAGATACGCAGTATTTT. Translation: CASSLRTSSQTTDTQYF.

This chain joins TRBV27 and TRBJ1-2; TRBD1 might be the D (5 bases). Germline loops: CDR1 MNHEY, CDR2 SMNVEV (reference sequence). V shed 4 bases and J shed 0 bases, with 18 bases lying between them. This CDR3 is 17 amino acids long. CDR3 sequence (DNA): TGTGCCAGCAGTTCGAGGGCAGGGTGGTTCCCTAACTATGGCTACACCTTC. This encodes CASSSRAGWFPNYGYTF.

This clone was recorded only once. CDR3 in amino acids: CASSQDLGSANEKLFF. The CDR3 bases are TGTGCCAGCAGCCAAGACCTAGGTTCGGCTAATGAAAAACTGTTTTTT. The rearrangement links TRBV3-1 (or the pseudogene TRBV3-2) to TRBJ1-4; D gene uncertain. V was trimmed by 0 bases and J by 3 bases, leaving 11 bases between them. This CDR3 has 16 residues. Germline assignment: CDR1 LGHDT and CDR2 YNNKEL (reference sequence).

The J gene is TRBJ1-4, the V gene TRBV28; 7 positions match TRBD1. Trimming removed 3 bases from V and 5 bases from J; junction bases left unmatched: 3. CDR3 length equals 14 residues. From germline, CDR1 is MDHEN and CDR2 SYDVKM. The CDR3 protein is CASSLQGVNEKLFF. For the CDR3, the DNA is TGTGCCAGCAGTTTGCAGGGGGTGAATGAAAAACTGTTTTTT.

This sequence joins TRBV12-3 or TRBV12-4 and TRBJ2-7, with a weak D call TRBD2 (6 bases). CDR3 length: 13 amino acids. V lost 5 bases, J lost 7 bases, and 15 bases lay in between. The CDR3 region has the DNA TGTGCCAGCAGTCCGGGACTTTTTGGGGAGCAGTACTTC. This sequence encodes CASSPGLFGEQYF.

V gene TRBV5-6 combines with J gene TRBJ2-2; 10 bases map to TRBD2. Germline V gene lookup returns CDR1 SGHDT and CDR2 YYEEEE. The J segment lost 4 bases and the V segment lost 4 bases, leaving 10 bases of the junction unmatched. The CDR3 totals 17 residues. CDR3 nucleotide sequence: TGTGCCAGCAGCATAATGGAGCGGGGGGGCGGCACCGGGGAGCTGTTTTTT. The encoded protein is CASSIMERGGGTGELFF.

The chain combines TRBV2 with TRBJ2-3; D unresolved. The CDR3 runs 14 residues. V was clipped by 6 bases and J by 3 bases, with 13 bases between them. Germline CDR1 SNHLY, CDR2 FYNNEI. The DNA for the CDR3 is TGTGCCAGCAGAGGCAGACAAATAACAGATACGCAGTATTTT. Amino acid sequence: CASRGRQITDTQYF.

The chain uses TRBV6-4 and TRBJ2-2, with 7 nucleotides matching TRBD2. The J segment lost 0 bases and the V segment lost 5 bases, leaving 12 bases of the junction unmatched. CDR3 length: 18 residues. Germline V gives CDR1 MRHNA, CDR2 SNTAGT. The chain's CDR3 is CASSPRASGAANTGELFF. DNA of the CDR3: TGTGCCAGCAGTCCCCGAGCGAGCGGGGCTGCGAACACCGGGGAGCTGTTTTTT.

The chain is built from TRBV7-2 and TRBJ2-5; 8 nucleotides align to TRBD1. CDR3 length equals 14 residues. V shed 5 bases and J 5 bases; nucleotides not matched to a gene: 7. Germline values: CDR1 SGHTA, CDR2 FQGNSA. CDR3 in DNA: TGTGCCAGCAGCCAACCCAGGGGGCTGGAGACCCAGTACTTC. Translated: CASSQPRGLETQYF.

The chain couples TRBV30 to TRBJ2-2, with TRBD2 identical over 8 bases. The CDR3 extends over 17 amino acids. Germline values: CDR1 GTSNPN, CDR2 SVGIG (reference sequence). The ends lost 5 bases at V and 3 bases at J; junction bases unmatched: 14. The DNA of the CDR3 is TGTGCCTGGCTCTCGGGGAGCGGGGGCCTATACACCGGGGAGCTGTTTTTT. Its protein product is CAWLSGSGGLYTGELFF.

The genes are TRBV5-6 and TRBJ2-3, with D perhaps TRBD1 or TRBD2 (6 bases each). Germline-derived CDR1 and CDR2 are SGHDT and YYEEEE. This CDR3 comprises 16 residues. Trimming stripped 1 base from V and 2 bases from J, with 14 bases between. CDR3 sequence (DNA): TGTGCCAGCAGCTTGTGGAGGGGGGCCTACACAGATACGCAGTATTTT. As protein: CASSLWRGAYTDTQYF.

This chain connects TRBV10-2 to TRBJ2-5; 13 bases match TRBD2. The CDR3 consists of 15 residues. Germline trimming cut 10 bases from V and 4 bases from J; bases unmatched to any gene: 9. Germline loops: CDR1 WSHSY, CDR2 SAAADI. For the CDR3, the DNA is TGCGCCACCCGACTAGCGGGGGGTCCCGGAGAGACCCAGTACTTC. Residues: CATRLAGGPGETQYF.

This chain joins TRBV5-4 and TRBJ2-7, with D possibly being TRBD1 or TRBD2 (5 bases each). The CDR3 covers 15 residues. Deletions cut 4 bases from V and 6 bases from J, with 20 bases between. Per germline, CDR1 SGHNT and CDR2 YYREEE (reference sequence). The CDR3 bases are TGTGCCAGCAGCGTCGCCGGGACCGAGTCCGTCGAGCAGTACTTC. This sequence encodes CASSVAGTESVEQYF.

The chain couples TRBV10-3 to TRBJ1-6, with 7 bases aligning to TRBD1. Germline V gene sequence: CDR1 ENHRY, CDR2 SYGVKD. V lost 1 base, J lost 6 bases, and 3 bases stayed unmatched. This CDR3 is built from 15 residues. CDR3 in amino acids: CAISEFRQGNSPLHF. In DNA, the CDR3 is TGTGCCATCAGTGAGTTCAGACAGGGTAATTCACCCCTCCACTTT.

V is TRBV1 and J is TRBJ2-2; TRBD2, the table's D call, lacks a check against the DNA. TRBV1 is a known pseudogene. The CDR3 runs 18 residues. The CDR3 coding sequence is TGCACCAGCAGCCAGACTAGCGGGGGGGAAGGGAACACCGGGGAGCTGTTTTTT. Its protein is CTSSQTSGGEGNTGELFF.

The rearrangement links TRBV4-2 to TRBJ2-7, with D perhaps matching TRBD2 (5 bases). Trimming took off 2 bases at V and 5 bases at J, with 7 bases between the two ends. CDR3 size: 12 residues. Germline V gene sequence: CDR1 LGHNA, CDR2 YNFKEQ. CDR3 sequence (DNA): TGTGCCAGCAGCCAAAACGGGGACGAGCAGTACTTC. This encodes CASSQNGDEQYF.

This clone is a singleton in its sample. The chain uses TRBV6-2 or TRBV6-3 and TRBJ2-6; no firm D call. The germline V and J ends were trimmed by 0 bases and 11 bases, with 11 bases remaining between them. The CDR3 is 14 residues long. CDR1 MNHEY and CDR2 SVGEGT come from the germline V gene. This CDR3 reads CASSYSSRSDVLTF. Written as DNA, the CDR3 is TGTGCCAGCAGTTACTCCAGTCGAAGCGACGTCCTGACTTTC.